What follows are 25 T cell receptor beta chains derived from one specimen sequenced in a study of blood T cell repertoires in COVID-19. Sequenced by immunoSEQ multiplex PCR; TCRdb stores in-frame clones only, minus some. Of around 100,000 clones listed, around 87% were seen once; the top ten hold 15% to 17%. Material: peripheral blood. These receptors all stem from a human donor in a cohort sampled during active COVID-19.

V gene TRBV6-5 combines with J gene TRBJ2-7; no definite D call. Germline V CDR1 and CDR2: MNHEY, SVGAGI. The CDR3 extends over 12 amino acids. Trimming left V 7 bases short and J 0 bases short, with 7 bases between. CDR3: CASKISSYEQYF. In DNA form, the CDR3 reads TGTGCCAGCAAAATTAGCTCCTACGAGCAGTACTTC.

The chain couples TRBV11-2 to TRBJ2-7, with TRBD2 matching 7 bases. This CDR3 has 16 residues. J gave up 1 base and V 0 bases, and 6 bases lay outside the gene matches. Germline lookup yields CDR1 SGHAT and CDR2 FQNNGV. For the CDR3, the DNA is TGTGCCAGCAGCTTAGAGGGGGGGATCCCGTCCTACGAGCAGTACTTC. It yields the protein CASSLEGGIPSYEQYF.

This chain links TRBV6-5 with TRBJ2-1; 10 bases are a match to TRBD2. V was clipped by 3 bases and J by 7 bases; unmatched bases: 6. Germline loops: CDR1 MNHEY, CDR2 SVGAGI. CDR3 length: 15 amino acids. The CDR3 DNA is TGTGCCAGCAGTTATCGAGCGGGGGGGCCAAATGAGCAGTTCTTC. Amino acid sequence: CASSYRAGGPNEQFF.

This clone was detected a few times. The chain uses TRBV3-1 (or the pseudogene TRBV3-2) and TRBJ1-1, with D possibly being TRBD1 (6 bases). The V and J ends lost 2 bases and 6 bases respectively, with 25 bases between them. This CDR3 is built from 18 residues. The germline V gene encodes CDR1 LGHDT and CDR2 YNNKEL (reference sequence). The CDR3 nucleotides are TGTGCCAGCAGCCAACGCCTGACAGGAGATTTTGGACTAGCTGAAGCTTTCTTT. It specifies CASSQRLTGDFGLAEAFF.

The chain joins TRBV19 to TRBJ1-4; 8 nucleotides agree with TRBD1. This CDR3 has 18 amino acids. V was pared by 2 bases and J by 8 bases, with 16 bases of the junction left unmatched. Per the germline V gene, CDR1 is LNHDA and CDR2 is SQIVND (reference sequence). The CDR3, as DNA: TGTGCCAGTAGTATATATTGGACAGGGTTGAATCGGTGGGAAAAACTGTTTTTT. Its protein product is CASSIYWTGLNRWEKLFF. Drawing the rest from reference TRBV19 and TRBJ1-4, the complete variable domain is DGGITQSPKYLFRKEGQNVTLSCEQNLNHDAMYWYRQDPGQGLRLIYYSQIVNDFQKGDIAEGYSVSREKKESFPLTVTSAQKNPTAFYLCASSIYWTGLNRWEKLFFGSGTQLSVL.

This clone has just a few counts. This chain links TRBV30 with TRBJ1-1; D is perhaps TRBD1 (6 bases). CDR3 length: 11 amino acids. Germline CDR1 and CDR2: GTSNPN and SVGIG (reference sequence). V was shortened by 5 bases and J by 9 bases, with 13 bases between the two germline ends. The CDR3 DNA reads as TGTGCCTGGCAGCAGGGGCAGAAAGCTTTCTTT. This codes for CAWQQGQKAFF.

The CDR3 coding sequence is TGTGCCAGCAGCAAAGACGGGAGGGAGAGCGGGGAGCTGTTTTTT. It translates to CASSKDGRESGELFF. The chain couples TRBV21-1 to TRBJ2-2; the table gives TRBD2 as D, unverified against the DNA. TRBV21-1 has pseudogene status. CDR3 length: 15 amino acids.

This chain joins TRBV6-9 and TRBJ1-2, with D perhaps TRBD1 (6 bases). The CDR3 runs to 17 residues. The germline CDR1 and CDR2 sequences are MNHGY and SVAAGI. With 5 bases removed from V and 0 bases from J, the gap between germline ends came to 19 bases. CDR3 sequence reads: CASSHKSDRSSNYGYTF. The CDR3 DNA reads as TGTGCCAGCAGTCATAAAAGTGACAGGAGTTCTAACTATGGCTACACCTTC.

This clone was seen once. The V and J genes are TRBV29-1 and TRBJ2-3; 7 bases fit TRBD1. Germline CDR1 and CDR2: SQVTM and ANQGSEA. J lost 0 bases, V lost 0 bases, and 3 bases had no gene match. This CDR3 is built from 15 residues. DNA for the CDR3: TGCAGCGTTGAAGAGGGGACAGCTAGCACAGATACGCAGTATTTT. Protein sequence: CSVEEGTASTDTQYF.

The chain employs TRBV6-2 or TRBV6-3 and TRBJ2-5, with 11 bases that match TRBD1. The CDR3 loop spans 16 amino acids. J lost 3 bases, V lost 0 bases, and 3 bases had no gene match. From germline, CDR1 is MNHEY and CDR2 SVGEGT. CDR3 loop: CASSYSRDRGKETQYF. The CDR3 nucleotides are TGTGCCAGCAGTTACTCCCGGGACAGGGGGAAAGAGACCCAGTACTTC.

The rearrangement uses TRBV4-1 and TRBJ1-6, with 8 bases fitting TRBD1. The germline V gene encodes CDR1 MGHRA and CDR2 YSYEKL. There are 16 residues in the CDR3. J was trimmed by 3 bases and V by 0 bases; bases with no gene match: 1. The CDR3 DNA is TGCGCCAGCAGCCAAGATGACAGGGGCTATAATTCACCCCTCCACTTT. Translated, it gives CASSQDDRGYNSPLHF.

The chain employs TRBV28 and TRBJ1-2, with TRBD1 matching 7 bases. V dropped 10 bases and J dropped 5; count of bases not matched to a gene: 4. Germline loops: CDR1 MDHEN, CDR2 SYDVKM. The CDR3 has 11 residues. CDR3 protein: CATGQNYGYTF. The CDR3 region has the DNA TGTGCCACGGGACAGAATTATGGCTACACCTTC.

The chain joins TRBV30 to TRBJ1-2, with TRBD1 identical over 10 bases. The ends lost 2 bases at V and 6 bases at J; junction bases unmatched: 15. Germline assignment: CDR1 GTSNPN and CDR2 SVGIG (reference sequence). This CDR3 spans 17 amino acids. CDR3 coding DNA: TGTGCCTGGAGTCCTTACTTGATCCGGGACAGGGGTCATGGCTACACCTTC. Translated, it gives CAWSPYLIRDRGHGYTF.

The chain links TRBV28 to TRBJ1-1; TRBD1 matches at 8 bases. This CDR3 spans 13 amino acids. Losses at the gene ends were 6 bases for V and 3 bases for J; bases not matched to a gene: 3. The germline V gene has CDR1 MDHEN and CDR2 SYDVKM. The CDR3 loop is CASRVDRDTEAFF. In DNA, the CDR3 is TGTGCCAGCAGGGTGGACAGGGACACTGAAGCTTTCTTT.

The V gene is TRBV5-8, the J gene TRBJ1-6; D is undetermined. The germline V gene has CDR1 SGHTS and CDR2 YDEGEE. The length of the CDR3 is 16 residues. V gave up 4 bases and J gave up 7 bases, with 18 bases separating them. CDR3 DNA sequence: TGTGCCAGCAGCGCAGAGCGGCTGGCTCTGAATTCACCCCTCCACTTT. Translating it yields CASSAERLALNSPLHF. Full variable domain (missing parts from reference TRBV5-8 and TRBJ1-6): EAGVTQSPTHLIKTRGQQATLRCSPISGHTSVYWYQQALGLGLQFLLWYDEGEERNRGNFPPRFSGRQFPNYSSELNVNALELEDSALYLCASSAERLALNSPLHFGNGTRLTVT.

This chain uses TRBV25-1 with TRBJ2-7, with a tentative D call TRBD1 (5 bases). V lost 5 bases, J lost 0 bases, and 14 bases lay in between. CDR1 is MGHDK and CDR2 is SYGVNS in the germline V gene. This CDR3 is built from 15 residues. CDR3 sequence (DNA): TGTGCCAGCAGTCCAGGGCAGGCCAGCTCCTACGAGCAGTACTTC. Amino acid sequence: CASSPGQASSYEQYF.

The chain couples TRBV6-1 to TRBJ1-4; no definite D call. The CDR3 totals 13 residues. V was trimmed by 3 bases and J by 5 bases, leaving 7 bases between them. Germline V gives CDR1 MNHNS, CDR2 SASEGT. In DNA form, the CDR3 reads TGTGCCAGCAGTGAGCGGGGAAATGAAAAACTGTTTTTT. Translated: CASSERGNEKLFF.

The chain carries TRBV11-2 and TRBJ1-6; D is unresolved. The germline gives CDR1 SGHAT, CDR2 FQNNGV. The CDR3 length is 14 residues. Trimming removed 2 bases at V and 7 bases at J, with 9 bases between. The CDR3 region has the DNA TGTGCCAGCAGCTTACCGGGATGGAATTCACCCCTCCACTTT. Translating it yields CASSLPGWNSPLHF.

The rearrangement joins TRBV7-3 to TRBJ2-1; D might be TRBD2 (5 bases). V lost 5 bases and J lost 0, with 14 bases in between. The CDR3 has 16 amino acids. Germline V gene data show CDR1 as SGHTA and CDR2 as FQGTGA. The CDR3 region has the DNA TGTGCCAGCAGCCCTTGGCGGGCGAGCTCCTACAATGAGCAGTTCTTC. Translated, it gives CASSPWRASSYNEQFF. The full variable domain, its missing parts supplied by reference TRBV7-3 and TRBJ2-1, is GAGVSQTPSNKVTEKGKYVELRCDPISGHTALYWYRQSLGQGPEFLIYFQGTGAADDSGLPNDRFFAVRPEGSVSTLKIQRTERGDSAVYLCASSPWRASSYNEQFFGPGTRLTVL.

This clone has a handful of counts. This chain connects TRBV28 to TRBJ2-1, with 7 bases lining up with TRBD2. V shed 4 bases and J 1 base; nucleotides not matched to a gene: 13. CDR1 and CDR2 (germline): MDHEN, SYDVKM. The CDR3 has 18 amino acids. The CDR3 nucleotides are TGTGCCAGCAGTTGGGAACCAACCCGGGAGGTATCCTACAATGAGCAGTTCTTC. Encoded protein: CASSWEPTREVSYNEQFF.

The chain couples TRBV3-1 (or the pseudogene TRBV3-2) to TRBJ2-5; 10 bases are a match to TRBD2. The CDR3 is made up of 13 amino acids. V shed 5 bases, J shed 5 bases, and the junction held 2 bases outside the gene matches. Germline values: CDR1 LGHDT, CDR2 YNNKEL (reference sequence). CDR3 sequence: CASSKLAGETQYF. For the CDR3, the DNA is TGTGCCAGCAGCAAACTAGCGGGGGAGACCCAGTACTTC.

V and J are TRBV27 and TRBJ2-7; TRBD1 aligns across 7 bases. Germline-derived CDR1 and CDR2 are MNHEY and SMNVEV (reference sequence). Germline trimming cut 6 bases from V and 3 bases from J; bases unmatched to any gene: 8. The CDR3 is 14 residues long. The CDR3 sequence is CASSATGQFYEQYF. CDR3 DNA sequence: TGTGCCAGCAGCGCAACGGGACAGTTCTACGAGCAGTACTTC.

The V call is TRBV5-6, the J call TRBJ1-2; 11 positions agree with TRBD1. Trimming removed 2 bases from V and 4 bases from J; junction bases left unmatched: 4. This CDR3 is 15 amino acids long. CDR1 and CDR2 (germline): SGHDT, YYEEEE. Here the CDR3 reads CASSFGQGASYGYTF. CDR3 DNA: TGTGCCAGCAGCTTCGGACAGGGGGCGAGCTATGGCTACACCTTC.

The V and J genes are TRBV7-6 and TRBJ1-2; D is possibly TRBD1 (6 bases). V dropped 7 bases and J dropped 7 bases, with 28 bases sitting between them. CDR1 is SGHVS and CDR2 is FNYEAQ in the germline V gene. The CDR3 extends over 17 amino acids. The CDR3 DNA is TGTGCCAGCACCACCTCCCAGCGGGGTAGGAGGGGGTTTGGCTACACCTTC. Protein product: CASTTSQRGRRGFGYTF.

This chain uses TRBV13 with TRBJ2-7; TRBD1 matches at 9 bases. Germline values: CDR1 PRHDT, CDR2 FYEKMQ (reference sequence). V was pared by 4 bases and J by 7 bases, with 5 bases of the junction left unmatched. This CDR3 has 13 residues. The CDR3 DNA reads TGTGCCAGCAGCTCACCGGACAGGGGTGAGCAGTACTTC. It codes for CASSSPDRGEQYF.